The clone carrying this T cell receptor beta chain was seen only a few times. Its target is unknown. The source of the sample is a study of cytomegalovirus exposure and HLA in healthy donors. Looking at the study overall: As an earlier analysis found, roughly 170 million T cells yielded 100 million to 130 million unique TCR beta sequences. The early release's HLA-typed donors yielded tens of millions of unique TCRs. General study findings and limits: For cytomegalovirus status, the classifier reportedly gave diagnoses with high specificity and sensitivity.

Use of 60 Vbeta and 13 Jbeta primers characterized the PCR. Method: immunoSEQ multiplex PCR; TCRdb's copy keeps in-frame clones and lacks some. The table includes 150,000 to 200,000 clones, about 80% detected once. V trimming: 0 bases; J trimming: 6 bases; junction bases outside the gene matches: 4. Germline CDR1 reads SGHRS; CDR2 reads YFSETQ. The CDR3 contains 15 residues. The specimen was PBMCs. The chain recombines TRBV5-1 with TRBJ1-4; 8 nucleotides align to TRBD1. The clonotype comes from a man aged 18 to 29 in good health and CMV-seronegative. CDR3 nucleotide sequence: TGCGCCAGCAGCTTGGGGGACAGGTCCTATGAAAAACTGTTTTTT. Protein product: CASSLGDRSYEKLFF.